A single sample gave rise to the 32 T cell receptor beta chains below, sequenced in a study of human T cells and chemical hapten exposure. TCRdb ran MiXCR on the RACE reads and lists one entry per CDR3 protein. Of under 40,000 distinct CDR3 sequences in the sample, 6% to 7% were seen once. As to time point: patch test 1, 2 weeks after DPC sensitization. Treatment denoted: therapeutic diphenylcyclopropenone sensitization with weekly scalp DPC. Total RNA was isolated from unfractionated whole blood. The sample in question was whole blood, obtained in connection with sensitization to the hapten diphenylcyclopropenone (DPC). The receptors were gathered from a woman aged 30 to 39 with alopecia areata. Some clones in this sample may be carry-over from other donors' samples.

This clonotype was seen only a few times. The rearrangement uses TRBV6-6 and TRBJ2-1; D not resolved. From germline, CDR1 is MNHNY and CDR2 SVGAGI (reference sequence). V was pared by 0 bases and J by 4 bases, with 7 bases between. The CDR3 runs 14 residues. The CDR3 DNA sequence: TGTGCCAGCAGTTACTCGATAACATACAATGAGCAGTTCTTC. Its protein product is CASSYSITYNEQFF.

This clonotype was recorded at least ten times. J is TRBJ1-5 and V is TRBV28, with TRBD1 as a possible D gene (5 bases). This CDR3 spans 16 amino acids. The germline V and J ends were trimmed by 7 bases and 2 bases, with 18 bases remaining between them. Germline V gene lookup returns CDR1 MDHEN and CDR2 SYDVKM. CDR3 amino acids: CASIGFRQGGNQPQHF. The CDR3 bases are TGTGCCAGCATTGGTTTTCGCCAGGGTGGCAATCAGCCCCAGCATTTT.

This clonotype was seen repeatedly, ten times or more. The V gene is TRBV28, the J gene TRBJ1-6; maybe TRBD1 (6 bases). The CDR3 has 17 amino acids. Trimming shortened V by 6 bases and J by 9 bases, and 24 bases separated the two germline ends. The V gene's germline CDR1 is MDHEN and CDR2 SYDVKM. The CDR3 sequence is CASRPPPGAAEGSPLHF. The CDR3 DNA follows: TGTGCCAGCAGACCTCCCCCGGGGGCCGCGGAAGGTTCACCCCTCCACTTT.

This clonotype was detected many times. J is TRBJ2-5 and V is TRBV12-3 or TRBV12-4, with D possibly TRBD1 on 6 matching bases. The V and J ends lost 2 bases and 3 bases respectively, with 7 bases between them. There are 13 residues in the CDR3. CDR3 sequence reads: CASSLNREETQYF. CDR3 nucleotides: TGTGCCAGCAGTTTAAACAGGGAAGAGACCCAGTACTTC.

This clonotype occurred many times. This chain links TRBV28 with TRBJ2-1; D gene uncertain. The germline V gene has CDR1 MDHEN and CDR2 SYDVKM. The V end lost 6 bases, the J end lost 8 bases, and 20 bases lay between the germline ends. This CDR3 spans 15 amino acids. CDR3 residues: CASSEVGPYEDEQFF. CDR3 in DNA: TGTGCCAGCAGCGAGGTAGGGCCTTATGAGGATGAGCAGTTCTTC. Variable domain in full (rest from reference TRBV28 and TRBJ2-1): DVKVTQSSRYLVKRTGEKVFLECVQDMDHENMFWYRQDPGLGLRLIYFSYDVKMKEKGDIPEGYSVSREKKERFSLILESASTNQTSMYLCASSEVGPYEDEQFFGPGTRLTVL.

The CDR3 sequence is CASSASNGGDEQYF. The CDR3 DNA reads TGTGCCAGCAGTGCGTCGAACGGGGGCGACGAGCAGTACTTC. The rearrangement links TRBV6-2 or TRBV6-3 to TRBJ2-7; D is tentatively TRBD1 or TRBD2 (6 bases each). Germline CDR1 is MNHEY and CDR2 is SVGEGT. This CDR3 spans 14 amino acids. Trimming pared 5 bases from V and 5 bases from J, leaving 16 bases between.

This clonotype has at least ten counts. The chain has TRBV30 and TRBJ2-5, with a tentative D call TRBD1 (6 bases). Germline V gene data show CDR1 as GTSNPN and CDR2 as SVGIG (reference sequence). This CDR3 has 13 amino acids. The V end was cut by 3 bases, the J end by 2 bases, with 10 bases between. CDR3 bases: TGTGCCTGGAGCGGGACAAATCAAGAGACCCAGTACTTC. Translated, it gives CAWSGTNQETQYF. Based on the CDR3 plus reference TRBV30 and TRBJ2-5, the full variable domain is SQTIHQWPATLVQPVGSPLSLECTVEGTSNPNLYWYRQAAGRGLQLLFYSVGIGQISSEVPQNLSASRPQDRQFILSSKKLLLSDSGFYLCAWSGTNQETQYFGPGTRLLVL.

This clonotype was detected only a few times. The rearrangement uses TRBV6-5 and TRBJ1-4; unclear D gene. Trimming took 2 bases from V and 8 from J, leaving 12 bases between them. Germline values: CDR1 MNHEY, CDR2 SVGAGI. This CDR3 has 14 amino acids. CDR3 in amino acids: CASSYKGLSEKLFF. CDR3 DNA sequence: TGTGCCAGCAGTTACAAAGGTCTGAGCGAAAAACTGTTTTTT.

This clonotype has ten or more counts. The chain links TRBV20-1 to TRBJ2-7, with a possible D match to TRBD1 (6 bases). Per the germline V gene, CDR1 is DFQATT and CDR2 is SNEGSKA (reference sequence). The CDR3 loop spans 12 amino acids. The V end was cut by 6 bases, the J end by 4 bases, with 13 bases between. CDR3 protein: CSAHRGQYEQYF. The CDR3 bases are TGCAGTGCGCACAGAGGACAGTACGAGCAGTACTTC.

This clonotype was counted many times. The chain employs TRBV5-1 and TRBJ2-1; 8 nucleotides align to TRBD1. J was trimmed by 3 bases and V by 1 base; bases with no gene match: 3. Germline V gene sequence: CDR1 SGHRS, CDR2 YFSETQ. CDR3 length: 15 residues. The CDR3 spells CASSLRQGSYNEQFF. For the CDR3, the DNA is TGCGCCAGCAGCTTGCGACAGGGGAGCTACAATGAGCAGTTCTTC. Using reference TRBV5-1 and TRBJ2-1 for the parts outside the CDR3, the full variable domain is KAGVTQTPRYLIKTRGQQVTLSCSPISGHRSVSWYQQTPGQGLQFLFEYFSETQRNKGNFPGRFSGRQFSNSRSEMNVSTLELGDSALYLCASSLRQGSYNEQFFGPGTRLTVL.

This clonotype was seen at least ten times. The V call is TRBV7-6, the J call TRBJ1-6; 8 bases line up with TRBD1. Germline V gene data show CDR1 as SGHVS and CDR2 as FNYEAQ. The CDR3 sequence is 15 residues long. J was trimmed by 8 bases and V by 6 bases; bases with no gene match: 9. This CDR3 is CASSSTGGRDSPLHF. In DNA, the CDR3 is TGTGCCAGCAGTTCTACAGGGGGTAGGGATTCACCCCTCCACTTT.

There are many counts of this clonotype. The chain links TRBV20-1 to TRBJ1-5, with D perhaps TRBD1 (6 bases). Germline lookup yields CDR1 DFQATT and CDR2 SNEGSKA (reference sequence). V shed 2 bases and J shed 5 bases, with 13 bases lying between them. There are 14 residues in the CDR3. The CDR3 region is CSARRDRNDQPQHF. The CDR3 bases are TGCAGTGCTAGACGCGACAGGAACGATCAGCCCCAGCATTTT.

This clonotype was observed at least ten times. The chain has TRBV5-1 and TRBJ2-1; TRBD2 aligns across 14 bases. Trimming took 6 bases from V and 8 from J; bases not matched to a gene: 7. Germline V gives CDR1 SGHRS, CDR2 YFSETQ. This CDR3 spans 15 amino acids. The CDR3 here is CASTKTSGGVDEQFF. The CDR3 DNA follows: TGCGCCAGCACCAAGACTAGCGGGGGGGTTGATGAGCAGTTCTTC. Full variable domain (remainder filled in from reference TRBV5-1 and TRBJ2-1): KAGVTQTPRYLIKTRGQQVTLSCSPISGHRSVSWYQQTPGQGLQFLFEYFSETQRNKGNFPGRFSGRQFSNSRSEMNVSTLELGDSALYLCASTKTSGGVDEQFFGPGTRLTVL.

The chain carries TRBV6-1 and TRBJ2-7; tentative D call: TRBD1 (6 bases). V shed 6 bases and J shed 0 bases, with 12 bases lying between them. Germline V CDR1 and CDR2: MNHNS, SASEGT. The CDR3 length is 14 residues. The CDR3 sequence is CASREVGGSYEQYF. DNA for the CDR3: TGTGCCAGCAGGGAGGTAGGGGGCTCCTACGAGCAGTACTTC.

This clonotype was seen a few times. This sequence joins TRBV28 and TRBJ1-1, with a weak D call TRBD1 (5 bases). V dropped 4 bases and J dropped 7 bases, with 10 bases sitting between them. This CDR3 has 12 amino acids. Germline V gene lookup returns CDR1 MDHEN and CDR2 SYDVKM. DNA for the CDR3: TGTGCCAGCAGTTCCCAGGGACTTGAAGCTTTCTTT. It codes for CASSSQGLEAFF.

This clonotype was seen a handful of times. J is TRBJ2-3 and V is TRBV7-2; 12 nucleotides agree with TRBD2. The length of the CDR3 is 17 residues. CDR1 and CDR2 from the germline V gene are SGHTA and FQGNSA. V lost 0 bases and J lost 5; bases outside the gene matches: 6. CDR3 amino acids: CASSLASSGGGVDTQYF. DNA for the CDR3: TGTGCCAGCAGCTTAGCTTCTAGCGGGGGGGGTGTAGATACGCAGTATTTT.

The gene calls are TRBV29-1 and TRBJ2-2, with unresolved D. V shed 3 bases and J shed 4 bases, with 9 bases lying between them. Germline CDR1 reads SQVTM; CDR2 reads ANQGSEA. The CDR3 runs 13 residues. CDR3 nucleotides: TGCAGCGTTGACGGCAGTCGCACCGGGGAGCTGTTTTTT. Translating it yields CSVDGSRTGELFF.

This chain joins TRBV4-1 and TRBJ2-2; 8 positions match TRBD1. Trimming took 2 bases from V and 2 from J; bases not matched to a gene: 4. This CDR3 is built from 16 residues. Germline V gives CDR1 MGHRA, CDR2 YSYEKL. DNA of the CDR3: TGCGCCAGCAGCCAACCGACAGGGGTAAACACCGGGGAGCTGTTTTTT. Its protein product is CASSQPTGVNTGELFF.

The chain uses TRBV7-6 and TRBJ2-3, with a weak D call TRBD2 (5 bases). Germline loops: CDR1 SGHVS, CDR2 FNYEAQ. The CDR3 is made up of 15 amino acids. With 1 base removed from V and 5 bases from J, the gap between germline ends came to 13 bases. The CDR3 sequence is CASSLETNSGDTQYF. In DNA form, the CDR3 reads TGTGCCAGCAGCTTAGAGACTAACTCGGGAGATACGCAGTATTTT.

In DNA form, the CDR3 reads TGCGCCAGCAGCCAAGTATCGGGGGCCGGCTATGGCTACACCTTC. It codes for CASSQVSGAGYGYTF. J is TRBJ1-2 and V is TRBV4-3; tentatively, D is TRBD1 (6 bases). The V end was cut by 1 base, the J end by 4 bases, with 13 bases between. The CDR3 totals 15 residues. Germline CDR1 LGHNA, CDR2 YSLEER.

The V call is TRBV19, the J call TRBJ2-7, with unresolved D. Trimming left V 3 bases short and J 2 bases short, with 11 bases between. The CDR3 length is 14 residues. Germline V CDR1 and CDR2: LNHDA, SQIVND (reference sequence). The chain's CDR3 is CASSMERPPYEQYF. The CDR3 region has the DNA TGTGCCAGTAGTATGGAGAGACCCCCCTACGAGCAGTACTTC.

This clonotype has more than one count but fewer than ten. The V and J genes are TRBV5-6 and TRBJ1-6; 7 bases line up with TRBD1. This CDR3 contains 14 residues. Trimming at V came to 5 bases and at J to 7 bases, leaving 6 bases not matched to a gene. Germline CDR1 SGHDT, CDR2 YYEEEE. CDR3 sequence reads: CASSSGTANSPLHF. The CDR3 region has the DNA TGTGCCAGCAGTTCTGGGACAGCGAATTCACCCCTCCACTTT.

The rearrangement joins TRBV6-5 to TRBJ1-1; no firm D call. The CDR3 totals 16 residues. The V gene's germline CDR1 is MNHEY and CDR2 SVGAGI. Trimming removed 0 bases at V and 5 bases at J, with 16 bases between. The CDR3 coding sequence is TGTGCCAGCAGTTACTCGACTTTCCCAACCGGGACTGAAGCTTTCTTT. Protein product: CASSYSTFPTGTEAFF.

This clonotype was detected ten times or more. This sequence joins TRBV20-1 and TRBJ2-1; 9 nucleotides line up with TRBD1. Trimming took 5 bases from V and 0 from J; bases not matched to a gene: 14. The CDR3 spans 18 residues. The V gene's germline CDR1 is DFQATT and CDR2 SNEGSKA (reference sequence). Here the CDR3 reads CSAPAPGQGLSSYNEQFF. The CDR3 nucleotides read TGCAGTGCTCCCGCCCCGGGACAGGGACTAAGCTCCTACAATGAGCAGTTCTTC.

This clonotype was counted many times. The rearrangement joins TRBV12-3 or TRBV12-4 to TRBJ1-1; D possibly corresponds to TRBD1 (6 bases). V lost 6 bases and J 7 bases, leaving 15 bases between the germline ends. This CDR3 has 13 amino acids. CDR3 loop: CASSTGTFNEAFF. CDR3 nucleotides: TGTGCCAGCAGCACCGGGACATTCAATGAAGCTTTCTTT.

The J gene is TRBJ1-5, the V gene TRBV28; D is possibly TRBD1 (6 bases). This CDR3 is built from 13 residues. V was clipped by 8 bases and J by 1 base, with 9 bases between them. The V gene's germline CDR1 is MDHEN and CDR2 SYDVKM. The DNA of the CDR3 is TGTGCCAGCCGGGACACAAGCAATCAGCCCCAGCATTTT. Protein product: CASRDTSNQPQHF.

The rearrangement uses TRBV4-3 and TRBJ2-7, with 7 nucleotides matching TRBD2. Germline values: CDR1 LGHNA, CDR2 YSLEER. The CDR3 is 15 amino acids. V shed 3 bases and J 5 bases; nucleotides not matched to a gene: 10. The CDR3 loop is CASSQGGVGFDEQYF. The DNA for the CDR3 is TGCGCCAGCAGCCAGGGGGGGGTAGGTTTCGACGAGCAGTACTTC.

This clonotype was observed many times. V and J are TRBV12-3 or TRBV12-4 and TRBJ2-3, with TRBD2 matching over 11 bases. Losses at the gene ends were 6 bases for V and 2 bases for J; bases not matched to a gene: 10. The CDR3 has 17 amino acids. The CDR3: CASRPLLAGGLTDTQYF. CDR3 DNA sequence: TGTGCCAGCAGGCCGCTCCTAGCGGGAGGCCTCACAGATACGCAGTATTTT.

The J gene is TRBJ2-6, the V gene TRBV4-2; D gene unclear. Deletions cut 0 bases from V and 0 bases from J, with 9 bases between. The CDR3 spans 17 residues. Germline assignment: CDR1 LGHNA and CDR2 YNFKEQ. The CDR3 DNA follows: TGTGCCAGCAGCCAAGATTTATCGGGCTCTGGGGCCAACGTCCTGACTTTC. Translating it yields CASSQDLSGSGANVLTF.

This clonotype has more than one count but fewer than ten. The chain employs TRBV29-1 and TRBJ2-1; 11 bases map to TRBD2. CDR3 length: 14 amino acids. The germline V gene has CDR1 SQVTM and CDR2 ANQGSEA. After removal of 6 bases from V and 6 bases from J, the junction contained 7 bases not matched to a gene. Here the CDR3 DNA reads TGCAGCGTCTCTAGCGGGGGGCCTGCCAATGAGCAGTTCTTC. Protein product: CSVSSGGPANEQFF.

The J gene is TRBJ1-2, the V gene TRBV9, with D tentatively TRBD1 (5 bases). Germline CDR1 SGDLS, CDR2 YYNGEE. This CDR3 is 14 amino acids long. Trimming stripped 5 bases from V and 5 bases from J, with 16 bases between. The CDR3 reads CASSEREGKYGYTF. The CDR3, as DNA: TGTGCCAGCAGTGAGAGGGAGGGGAAGTATGGCTACACCTTC.

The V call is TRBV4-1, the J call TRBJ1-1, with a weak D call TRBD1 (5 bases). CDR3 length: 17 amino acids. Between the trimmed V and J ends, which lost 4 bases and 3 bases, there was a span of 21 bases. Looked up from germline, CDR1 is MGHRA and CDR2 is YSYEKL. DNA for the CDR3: TGCGCCAGCAGCCCCCCGACCGGGCCCGGGGGGGACACTGAAGCTTTCTTT. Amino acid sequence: CASSPPTGPGGDTEAFF.